This T cell receptor (beta chain) is drawn from a study of blood T cell repertoires in COVID-19. As for the study in general: The study drew acute and convalescent COVID-19 samples from the United States, Italy and Spain. PBMCs, B-cell-depleted T cells, or T cells provided the cDNA or gDNA that made up the material.

The CDR3 is made up of 14 amino acids. Per the germline V gene, CDR1 is MNHEY and CDR2 is SMNVEV (reference sequence). Losses at the gene ends were 5 bases for V and 7 bases for J; bases not matched to a gene: 10. Seattle patient enrollment occurred during active infection, with longitudinal follow-up thereafter. Per the original data handling: Amplification from reference gene primers served as the basis for estimated nucleated cell counts. Profiling relied on immunoSEQ multiplex PCR, and the TCRdb table lists in-frame clones only, not all of them. V, J and clone size were drawn from that table, and D and trimming were deduced from the DNA. The sample lists some 160,000 clones, 70% to 90% occurring once.

This chain links TRBV27 with TRBJ2-7; 8 bases fit TRBD1. Sequenced: peripheral blood. The source is a woman older than 75 with COVID-19, enrolled during active disease. CDR3 loop: CASSETGVSGEQYF. The CDR3 DNA reads TGTGCCAGCAGTGAGACAGGGGTCTCGGGTGAGCAGTACTTC.